Each of the 25 T cell receptor beta chains below was sequenced from the same sample in a study of human T cells and chemical hapten exposure. The time point here: patch test 1, 2 weeks after DPC sensitization. Treatment in this sample: therapeutic diphenylcyclopropenone sensitization with weekly scalp DPC. Each CDR3 protein gets one entry after TCRdb re-called the RACE reads with MiXCR. Here the sample spans around 380,000 distinct CDR3 sequences, nearly 5% being singletons. The sample here was whole blood, taken in connection with sensitization to the hapten diphenylcyclopropenone (DPC). The origin of the receptors is a woman aged 50 to 60 with alopecia areata. Some clones in this sample may be carry-over from other donors' samples.

As to this clonotype: A read error is possible here, since a much larger clone lies one base away. The chain recombines TRBV12-3 or TRBV12-4 with TRBJ1-1; tentatively, D is TRBD1 (6 bases). This CDR3 is built from 12 residues. CDR3 loop: CAVRTVNTEVFF. The CDR3 DNA follows: TGTGCCGTCCGGACAGTGAACACTGAAGTTTTCTTT.

This clonotype came up many times. The chain carries TRBV6-1 and TRBJ2-7; no reliable D call. Trimming removed 2 bases from V and 3 bases from J, with 5 bases in between. CDR3 length equals 12 residues. CDR1 and CDR2 from the germline V gene are MNHNS and SASEGT. In DNA form, the CDR3 reads TGTGCCAGCAGTGAATATTTCTACGAGCAGTACTTC. Residues: CASSEYFYEQYF.

This clonotype occurred many times. This sequence joins TRBV5-1 and TRBJ2-7; D perhaps matches TRBD2 (6 bases). Trimming left V 5 bases short and J 0 bases short, with 18 bases between. The CDR3 contains 16 residues. Per germline, CDR1 SGHRS and CDR2 YFSETQ. CDR3 amino acids: CASSPGRGQSSYEQYF. The CDR3 coding sequence is TGCGCCAGCAGTCCCGGGCGGGGCCAGAGCTCCTACGAGCAGTACTTC.

This clonotype has just a few counts. V and J are TRBV5-1 and TRBJ1-5; D gene uncertain. Trimming stripped 1 base from V and 4 bases from J, with 9 bases between. This CDR3 is 14 amino acids long. Germline values: CDR1 SGHRS, CDR2 YFSETQ. CDR3 coding DNA: TGCGCCAGCAGCTTGAAGGGTGGTAATCAGCCCCAGCATTTT. Amino acid sequence: CASSLKGGNQPQHF.

This clonotype was counted many times. The V and J genes are TRBV29-1 and TRBJ2-5, with 12 bases matching TRBD2. The CDR3 covers 15 residues. The trim removed 3 bases at V and 4 bases at J, leaving 6 bases unmatched. Germline V gene data show CDR1 as SQVTM and CDR2 as ANQGSEA. CDR3 sequence (DNA): TGCAGCGTTGAGCTAGCGGGGGGGCCTGGAGAGACCCAGTACTTC. Amino acid sequence: CSVELAGGPGETQYF.

This chain links TRBV14 with TRBJ2-1, with unresolved D. The V and J ends lost 1 base and 8 bases respectively, with 9 bases between them. Germline V gene data show CDR1 as SGHDN and CDR2 as FVKESK. The CDR3 is 13 amino acids. The CDR3 DNA reads as TGTGCCAGCAGCCAAGCCCGGCCCGATGAGCAGTTCTTC. The encoded protein is CASSQARPDEQFF.

This clonotype was counted at least ten times. This chain connects TRBV5-1 to TRBJ2-7; D not certain. The CDR3 has 13 residues. V shed 6 bases and J shed 0 bases, with 10 bases lying between them. CDR1 SGHRS and CDR2 YFSETQ come from the germline V gene. CDR3 coding DNA: TGCGCCAGCACGGACGCAAACTCCTACGAGCAGTACTTC. Translated, it gives CASTDANSYEQYF.

V usage is TRBV29-1 and J usage is TRBJ2-3; D is undetermined. The CDR3 is 13 amino acids. Germline-derived CDR1 and CDR2 are SQVTM and ANQGSEA. The ends were cut back, 4 bases at V and 0 bases at J, with 8 bases in the middle. CDR3 nucleotide sequence: TGCAGCGTTGGGGCAGACAGCACAGATACGCAGTATTTT. It encodes CSVGADSTDTQYF.

The gene calls are TRBV4-2 and TRBJ1-1; D is possibly TRBD1 (6 bases). This CDR3 has 15 residues. CDR1 and CDR2 (germline): LGHNA, YNFKEQ. The V and J ends lost 0 bases and 12 bases respectively, with 20 bases between them. The CDR3 region has the DNA TGTGCCAGCAGCCAAGAAAGGGGCCTCAGGGGTGGAACTTTCTTT. It yields the protein CASSQERGLRGGTFF.

The rearrangement uses TRBV4-1 and TRBJ1-1; D not resolved. Per the germline V gene, CDR1 is MGHRA and CDR2 is YSYEKL. Deletions cut 2 bases from V and 4 bases from J, with 14 bases between. CDR3 size: 15 residues. This CDR3 is CASSQNKNGGTEAFF. The CDR3 coding sequence is TGCGCCAGCAGCCAAAATAAAAATGGCGGCACTGAAGCTTTCTTT.

This clonotype has at least ten counts. V usage is TRBV7-9 and J usage is TRBJ1-5; weak D call: TRBD1 (6 bases). There are 15 residues in the CDR3. V lost 5 bases, J lost 6 bases, and 17 bases lay in between. CDR1 is SEHNR and CDR2 is FQNEAQ in the germline V gene (reference sequence). CDR3 residues: CASSTQSGHIQPQHF. The CDR3 DNA reads as TGTGCCAGCAGCACCCAATCGGGACACATTCAGCCCCAGCATTTT.

This clonotype has a count of ten or more. The V call is TRBV6-2 or TRBV6-3, the J call TRBJ2-3; D remains unclear. CDR3 length: 12 amino acids. The V end lost 2 bases, the J end lost 7 bases, and 7 bases lay between the germline ends. CDR1 MNHEY and CDR2 SVGEGT come from the germline V gene. The CDR3 here is CASSYPANTQYF. CDR3 nucleotides: TGTGCCAGCAGTTACCCGGCCAATACGCAGTATTTT.

This clonotype was seen repeatedly, ten times or more. The gene calls are TRBV11-2 and TRBJ1-2, with D tentatively TRBD1 (6 bases). The CDR3 is 15 amino acids. V was trimmed by 5 bases and J by 4 bases, leaving 17 bases between them. From germline, CDR1 is SGHAT and CDR2 FQNNGV. CDR3 loop: CASSPDWGQSYGYTF. The CDR3 DNA reads as TGTGCCAGCAGCCCCGACTGGGGGCAGAGCTATGGCTACACCTTC.

This clonotype showed up just a few times. The V and J genes are TRBV7-2 and TRBJ2-3, with TRBD2 as a possible D gene (5 bases). Per the germline V gene, CDR1 is SGHTA and CDR2 is FQGNSA. This CDR3 has 16 amino acids. Trimming shortened V by 7 bases and J by 3 bases, and 20 bases separated the two germline ends. DNA of the CDR3: TGTGCCAGCACCATCGTCGGACTGACCCCAACAGATACGCAGTATTTT. Residues: CASTIVGLTPTDTQYF.

This clonotype was observed many times. The CDR3 region has the DNA TGTGCCAGCAGTCCCCCAGGGTTTAACTATGGCTACACCTTC. It codes for CASSPPGFNYGYTF. This sequence joins TRBV6-2 or TRBV6-3 and TRBJ1-2, with D possibly being TRBD1 (5 bases). Trimming stripped 5 bases from V and 1 base from J, with 11 bases between. Germline CDR1 and CDR2: MNHEY and SVGEGT. The CDR3 has 14 residues.

This clonotype was seen ten or more times. The V call is TRBV18, the J call TRBJ1-1; the D is unclear. The germline gives CDR1 KGHSH, CDR2 LQKENI. The CDR3 consists of 13 residues. V was cut by 3 bases and J by 3 bases, with 8 bases left in between. DNA for the CDR3: TGTGCCAGCTCACCGCAGAGGGACACTGAAGCTTTCTTT. It translates to CASSPQRDTEAFF.

This clonotype was picked up a small number of times. V is TRBV12-3 or TRBV12-4 and J is TRBJ1-1, with D perhaps matching TRBD1 (6 bases). The V gene lost 7 bases and the J gene lost 0 bases, with 12 bases spanning the gap. The CDR3 consists of 14 residues. CDR3 region: CASTQTGMNTEAFF. As DNA, the CDR3 is TGTGCCAGCACCCAGACAGGAATGAACACTGAAGCTTTCTTT.

This clonotype was seen more than once but under ten times. The chain couples TRBV3-1 to TRBJ2-5; TRBD1 is a possible D gene (5 bases). The V gene's germline CDR1 is LGHDT and CDR2 YNNKEL (reference sequence). V dropped 0 bases and J dropped 1 base, with 15 bases sitting between them. This CDR3 spans 17 amino acids. The CDR3 sequence: CASSQDGAEPFQETQYF. As DNA, the CDR3 is TGTGCCAGCAGCCAAGATGGGGCGGAGCCATTCCAAGAGACCCAGTACTTC.

This clonotype was seen ten or more times. The chain is built from TRBV7-6 and TRBJ2-2, with D possibly being TRBD2 (6 bases). The CDR3 runs 14 residues. V gave up 5 bases and J gave up 3 bases, with 10 bases separating them. From germline, CDR1 is SGHVS and CDR2 FNYEAQ. The CDR3 spells CASSRDFDTGELFF. In DNA form, the CDR3 reads TGTGCCAGCAGCCGGGACTTTGACACCGGGGAGCTGTTTTTT.

Concerning this clonotype itself: A read error may be the cause here, since a much bigger clone is one base away. The chain is built from TRBV18 and TRBJ1-1; no reliable D call. Trimming stripped 3 bases from V and 6 bases from J, with 11 bases between. The CDR3 length is 13 residues. Germline V gene data show CDR1 as KGHSH and CDR2 as LQKENI. Here the CDR3 reads CASSPWKDSEAFF. The CDR3, as DNA: TGTGCCAGCTCACCCTGGAAGGACTCTGAAGCTTTCTTT. The full variable domain, with the rest looked up from reference TRBV18 and TRBJ1-1, is NAGVMQNPRHLVRRRGQEARLRCSPMKGHSHVYWYRQLPEEGLKFMVYLQKENIIDESGMPKERFSAEFPKEGPSILRIQQVVRGDSAAYFCASSPWKDSEAFFGQGTRLTVV.

This clonotype occurred many times. V gene TRBV30 combines with J gene TRBJ2-1; D perhaps matches TRBD2 (5 bases). Deletions cut 2 bases from V and 0 bases from J, with 11 bases between. This CDR3 has 15 amino acids. Germline V lookup: CDR1 GTSNPN, CDR2 SVGIG (reference sequence). The chain's CDR3 is CAWSFGGYSYNEQFF. CDR3 in DNA: TGTGCCTGGAGTTTTGGCGGGTACTCCTACAATGAGCAGTTCTTC.

This clonotype was seen at least ten times. The rearrangement links TRBV21-1 to TRBJ2-4. TRBV21-1 is a recognized pseudogene. There are 15 residues in the CDR3. As DNA, the CDR3 is TGTGCCAGCAGCAAAACCGATGGTGGCAAAAACATTCAGTACTTC. Translation gives CASSKTDGGKNIQYF.

This clonotype was detected many times. The chain links TRBV9 to TRBJ2-1, with 7 bases matching TRBD2. Germline V gene sequence: CDR1 SGDLS, CDR2 YYNGEE. J was trimmed by 5 bases and V by 5 bases; bases with no gene match: 10. This CDR3 comprises 15 residues. CDR3 nucleotide sequence: TGTGCCAGCAGTGGAGTCGGGAGCGGGAACAATGAGCAGTTCTTC. Its protein product is CASSGVGSGNNEQFF.

The chain has TRBV27 and TRBJ1-4; D gene ambiguous. This CDR3 has 15 residues. V was pared by 2 bases and J by 0 bases, with 7 bases between. From germline, CDR1 is MNHEY and CDR2 SMNVEV (reference sequence). CDR3 region: CASSLSQATNEKLFF. Here the CDR3 DNA reads TGTGCCAGCAGTTTAAGCCAGGCAACTAATGAAAAACTGTTTTTT.

This clonotype was observed many times. The chain links TRBV10-3 to TRBJ2-3; 14 bases fit TRBD2. Germline CDR1 ENHRY, CDR2 SYGVKD. This CDR3 comprises 13 residues. V was clipped by 10 bases and J by 5 bases; unmatched bases: 2. The CDR3 reads CATGLAGVDTQYF. In DNA form, the CDR3 reads TGTGCCACGGGACTAGCGGGAGTAGATACGCAGTATTTT.